This TCR beta chain originates from a study of T-cell memory formation after mild COVID-19. Study-wide results and limits: Clones that got smaller from day 15 to 85 had even CD4/CD8, while clones growing later tipped toward CD4+. Nothing confirmed that second-wave clones peaking on day 37 were specific for SARS-CoV-2. CD8+ contracting clones occupied EMRA, while CD4+ ones occupied mainly CM and EM.

CDR1 is SNHLY and CDR2 is FYNNEI in the germline V gene. V lost 3 bases and J lost 0; bases outside the gene matches: 5. The CDR3 contains 15 residues. The authors produced TCR alpha and TCR beta cDNA libraries with sample barcodes and UMIs by 5'RACE using constant-segment primers. TCRdb independently ran MiXCR on the 5' RACE reads; one entry per CDR3 protein. The table has roughly 350,000 distinct CDR3 sequences, roughly 13% seen once; the top ten hold around a fifth. For this clonotype: Its antigen remains unidentified.

This clonotype originated in a man younger than 30 who had mild COVID-19 (a few samples of this study predate the infection). Cell type and time point are not known. The material sequenced was PBMCs or a T cell subset sorted from them (not recorded which). The rearrangement joins TRBV2 to TRBJ2-7; 7 nucleotides line up with TRBD1. The CDR3 loop is CASSEGQFYSYEQYF. The CDR3 DNA sequence: TGTGCCAGCAGTGAGGGACAGTTCTACTCCTACGAGCAGTACTTC.